The sequence of this TCR beta chain was determined in a study of T cells in Graves' hyperthyroidism and ophthalmopathy. Study-wide results and limits: Stable hyperthyroidism was separated from ophthalmopathy by a model based on 13 V-J features. Most thyroid clonotypes with frequency above 0.001 were detected in blood.

Diagnosis relied on clinical symptoms, serum thyroxine and TRAb, thyroid ultrasound and orbital computed tomography. Each 10 ml fresh peripheral blood draw supplied the PBMCs. Germline V gives CDR1 LNHNV, CDR2 YYDKDF (reference sequence). The CDR3 sequence is 14 residues long. With 5 bases removed from V and 9 bases from J, the gap between germline ends came to 20 bases. This clonotype was found a few times. Its antigen remains unidentified. RNA transcripts yielded amplified TCR beta CDR3 regions. A set of HTBI primers served as the primers for a first-round RT-PCR of the TCR CDR3. TCRdb ran MiXCR on the multiplex PCR reads and lists one entry per CDR3 protein. The sample yields 450,000 to 650,000 distinct CDR3 sequences, 17% seen once.

Sequencing was performed on blood. The sequence derives from a woman younger than 35 with Graves' ophthalmopathy. The V gene is TRBV15, the J gene TRBJ2-7; D remains ambiguous. For the CDR3, the DNA is TGTGCCACCAGCCCATGGACCCTGGGTAGGGCGCAGTACTTC. Translated: CATSPWTLGRAQYF. The full variable domain, with the rest looked up from reference TRBV15 and TRBJ2-7, is DAMVIQNPRYQVTQFGKPVTLSCSQTLNHNVMYWYQQKSSQAPKLLFHYYDKDFNNEADTPDNFQSRRPNTSFCFLDIRSPGLGDTAMYLCATSPWTLGRAQYFGPGTRLTVT.